Below, 5 T cell receptor beta chains from the same sample are listed, as sequenced in a study of T cells in localized non-small cell lung cancer. The assay was immunoSEQ multiplex PCR, and TCRdb's table has in-frame clones only and misses some. The sample shows 40,000 or so clones, more than 75% of them seen only once. The sample consisted of PBMCs, taken before any cancer treatment. Receptors originate from a woman aged 35-70 years with stage II squamous cell lung carcinoma.

This rearrangement joins TRBV29-1 to TRBJ2-2; D perhaps matches TRBD1 (5 bases). Germline V gene sequence: CDR1 SQVTM, CDR2 ANQGSEA. The germline V and J ends were trimmed by 4 bases and 3 bases, with 12 bases remaining between them. This CDR3 spans 14 amino acids. The CDR3 nucleotides are TGCAGCGTTGTTGACAGCCACGACACCGGGGAGCTGTTTTTT. Translation gives CSVVDSHDTGELFF.

This chain joins TRBV2 and TRBJ2-5; no clear D gene. V was cut by 0 bases and J by 5 bases, with 7 bases left in between. CDR3 size: 13 residues. Per germline, CDR1 SNHLY and CDR2 FYNNEI. This CDR3 is CASSEAAYETQYF. The DNA for the CDR3 is TGTGCCAGCAGTGAAGCTGCATACGAGACCCAGTACTTC.

This rearrangement joins TRBV27 to TRBJ1-2; unclear D gene. V was pared by 5 bases and J by 14 bases, with 18 bases between. Germline V gives CDR1 MNHEY, CDR2 SMNVEV (reference sequence). CDR3 size: 12 residues. The DNA of the CDR3 is TGTGCCAGCAGTCCACCCTGGGCTCCCCAGACCTTC. Encoded protein: CASSPPWAPQTF.

CDR3 DNA sequence: TGCGCCAGCAGCTTGGCCTTAGGGTCAGGGGCCAACGTCCTGACTTTC. Its protein product is CASSLALGSGANVLTF. This rearrangement joins TRBV5-1 to TRBJ2-6, with D unresolved. The germline V and J ends were trimmed by 0 bases and 4 bases, with 11 bases remaining between them. Germline-derived CDR1 and CDR2 are SGHRS and YFSETQ. CDR3 size: 16 residues.

The chain has TRBV7-8 and TRBJ1-1; tentative D call: TRBD1 (6 bases). Germline V gene data show CDR1 as SGHVS and CDR2 as FQNEAQ. CDR3 length: 14 amino acids. Trimming removed 5 bases from V and 3 bases from J, with 13 bases in between. The CDR3 nucleotides read TGTGCCAGCAGCCTCAGCAGGGGCGACACTGAAGCTTTCTTT. Translating it yields CASSLSRGDTEAFF.